This entry features one TCR beta chain sequence. This CDR3 region has 15 residues. Looked up from germline, CDR1 is SGHTA and CDR2 is FQGNSA. Trimming took 2 bases from V and 3 from J; bases not matched to a gene: 6. Profiled with immunoSEQ multiplex PCR; TCRdb holds only in-frame clones, not every one. The data show some 400,000 clones, with around 89% seen just once and roughly 1.1% held by the top ten. This sample stems from a study of blood T cell repertoires in COVID-19. This chain links TRBV7-2 with TRBJ2-7; 8 bases agree with TRBD2. Sequences were obtained from PBMCs or T cells enriched from blood (not recorded which). This clonotype originated in a man aged 25 to 40 who had recovered from COVID-19. The CDR3: CASSLSTGGGYEQYF. The CDR3 DNA reads as TGTGCCAGCAGCTTATCTACGGGAGGGGGCTACGAGCAGTACTTC.